These T cell receptor beta chains were read from a single sample in a study of blood T cell repertoires in COVID-19. Method: immunoSEQ multiplex PCR; TCRdb's copy keeps in-frame clones and lacks some. The table has about 440,000 clones, about 91% seen once. The specimen was peripheral blood. These TCRs come from a woman aged 45-59 years with COVID-19, enrolled during active disease. Both conserved end residues are part of each CDR3. Some rows have no size entry. The others give once, few or many, or a class for an expanded clone.

TRBJ2-7	TRBV6-1	once	CASSEVGRGAYEQYF
TRBJ1-1	TRBV19	-	CASSPGTGARTEAFF
TRBJ2-1	TRBV18	-	CASSLTQRGSHNEQFF
TRBJ1-2	TRBV28	-	CASRSHKAGYLQNSINYGYTF
TRBJ1-3	TRBV10-1	-	CASSDGSGYSSGNTIYF
TRBJ2-2	TRBV9	-	CASSLRLAGGPGELFF
TRBJ2-3	TRBV24-1	-	CATSDLLAGVDTQYF
TRBJ2-3	TRBV20-1	-	CSASGFPTGGTDTQYF
TRBJ1-1	TRBV29-1	-	CSVGGGRGRMNTEAFF
TRBJ2-2	TRBV3-1/TRBV3-2	-	CASSQVRLARGGPFGELFF
TRBJ1-1	TRBV3-1/TRBV3-2	once	CASSQGQSEAFF
TRBJ2-7	TRBV3-1/TRBV3-2	-	CASSQMGGGSQQYF
TRBJ2-1	TRBV30	-	CAWSPGGYNEQFF
TRBJ2-1	TRBV20-1	few	CSARLAREQFF
TRBJ1-5	TRBV28	few	CASSLGQTSEPQHF
TRBJ1-1	TRBV30	-	CAWSVPRGGMNTEAFF
TRBJ2-3	TRBV19	-	CASKGRGGDTQYF
TRBJ2-1	TRBV13	-	CASSLNPGQMKNEQFF
TRBJ2-5	TRBV15	-	CATSRASRYQETQYF
TRBJ2-7	TRBV5-8	-	CASSLETGGPYEQYF
TRBJ1-1	TRBV2	-	CASRGQAMNTEAFF
TRBJ1-6	TRBV2	-	CAGQGSYNSPLHF
TRBJ1-1	TRBV6-5	-	CASSWGGMAFF
TRBJ1-4	TRBV21-1	-	CASSKVEDSPNEKLFF
TRBJ1-1	TRBV30	once	CAWSPGNTEAFF
TRBJ2-1	TRBV7-3	-	CASSADWLKQKFF